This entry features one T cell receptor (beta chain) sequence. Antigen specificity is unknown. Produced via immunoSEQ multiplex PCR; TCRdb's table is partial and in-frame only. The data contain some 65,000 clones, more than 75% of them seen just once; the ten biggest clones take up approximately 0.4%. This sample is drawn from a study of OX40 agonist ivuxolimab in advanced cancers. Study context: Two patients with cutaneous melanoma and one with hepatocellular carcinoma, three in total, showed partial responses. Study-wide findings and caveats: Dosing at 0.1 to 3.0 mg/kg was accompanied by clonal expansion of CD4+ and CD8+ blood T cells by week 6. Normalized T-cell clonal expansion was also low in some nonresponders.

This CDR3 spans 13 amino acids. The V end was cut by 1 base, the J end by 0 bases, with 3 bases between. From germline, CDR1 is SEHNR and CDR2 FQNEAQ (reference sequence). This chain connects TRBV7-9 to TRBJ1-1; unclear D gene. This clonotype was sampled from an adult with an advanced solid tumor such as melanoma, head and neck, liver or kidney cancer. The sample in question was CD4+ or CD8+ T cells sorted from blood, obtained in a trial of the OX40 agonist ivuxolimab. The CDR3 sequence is CASSLVLNTEAFF. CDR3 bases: TGTGCCAGCAGCTTAGTTTTGAACACTGAAGCTTTCTTT.